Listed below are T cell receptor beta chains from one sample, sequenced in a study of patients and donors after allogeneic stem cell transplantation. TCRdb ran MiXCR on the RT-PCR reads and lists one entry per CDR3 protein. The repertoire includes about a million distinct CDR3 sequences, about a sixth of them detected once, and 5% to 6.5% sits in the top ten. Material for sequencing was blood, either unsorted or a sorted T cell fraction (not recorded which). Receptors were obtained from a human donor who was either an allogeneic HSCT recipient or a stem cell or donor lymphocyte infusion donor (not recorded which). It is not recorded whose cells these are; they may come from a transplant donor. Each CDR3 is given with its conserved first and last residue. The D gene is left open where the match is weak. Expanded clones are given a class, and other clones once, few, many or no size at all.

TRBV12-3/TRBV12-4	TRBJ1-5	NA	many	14	CASRRQVPNQPQHF	TGTGCCAGCAGACGGCAGGTCCCCAATCAGCCCCAGCATTTT
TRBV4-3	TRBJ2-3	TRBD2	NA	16	CASSQPLAGGSDTQYF	TGCGCCAGCAGCCAACCCCTAGCGGGGGGCTCAGATACGCAGTATTTT
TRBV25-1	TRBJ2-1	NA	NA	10	CASGGAEQFF	TGTGCCAGCGGGGGGGCTGAGCAGTTCTTC
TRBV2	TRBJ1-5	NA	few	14	CATCLGGSNQPQHF	TGTGCCACCTGTCTGGGGGGTAGCAATCAGCCCCAGCATTTT
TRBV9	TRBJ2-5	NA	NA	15	CASSVAELAQETQYF	TGTGCCAGCAGCGTAGCTGAACTAGCCCAAGAGACCCAGTACTTC
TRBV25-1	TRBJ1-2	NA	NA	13	CASRAKDFYGYTF	TGTGCCAGCAGAGCCAAGGACTTCTATGGCTACACCTTC
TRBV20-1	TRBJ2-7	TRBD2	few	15	CSARVGGGARYEQYF	TGCAGTGCTAGAGTGGGCGGGGGGGCCCGGTACGAGCAGTACTTC
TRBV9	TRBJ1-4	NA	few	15	CASSPSPATNEKLFF	TGTGCCAGCAGCCCCTCCCCCGCAACTAATGAAAAACTGTTTTTT
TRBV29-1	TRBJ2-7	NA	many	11	CSVTKTYEQYF	TGCAGCGTTACAAAGACCTACGAGCAGTACTTC
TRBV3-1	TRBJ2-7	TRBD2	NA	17	CASSQWGLAGEWDEQYF	TGTGCCAGCAGCCAGTGGGGACTAGCGGGAGAGTGGGACGAGCAGTACTTC
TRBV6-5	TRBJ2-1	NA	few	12	CASSPAPGDEFF	TGTGCCAGCAGTCCCGCCCCGGGAGACGAGTTCTTC
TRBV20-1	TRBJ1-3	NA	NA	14	CSARIGYSGNTIYF	TGCAGTGCTAGAATCGGGTACTCTGGAAACACCATATATTTT
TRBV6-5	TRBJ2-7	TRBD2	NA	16	CASSSAGGGSVNEQYF	TGTGCCAGCAGTTCCGCGGGGGGCGGGAGTGTCAACGAGCAGTACTTC
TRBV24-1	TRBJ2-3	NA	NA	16	CATSERSESLTDTQYF	TGTGCCACCAGTGAGCGTTCAGAGTCACTAACAGATACGCAGTATTTT
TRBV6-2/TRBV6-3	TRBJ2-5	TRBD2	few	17	CATEKREILPYQETQYF	TGTGCCACGGAGAAGCGGGAGATTCTCCCCTACCAAGAGACCCAGTACTTC
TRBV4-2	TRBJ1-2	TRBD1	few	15	CASSQAGQPNYGYTF	TGTGCCAGCAGCCAAGCGGGACAGCCAAACTATGGCTACACCTTC
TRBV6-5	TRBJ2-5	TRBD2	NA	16	CASSYGVTSGYQTQYF	TGTGCCAGCAGTTACGGAGTTACTAGCGGATATCAGACCCAGTACTTC
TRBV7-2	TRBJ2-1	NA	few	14	CASSLAGVRNEQFF	TGTGCCAGCAGCTTAGCGGGGGTTCGAAATGAGCAGTTCTTC
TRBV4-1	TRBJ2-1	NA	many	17	CASRGRTEAFSYNEQFF	TGCGCCAGCAGAGGTAGAACGGAGGCCTTCTCCTACAATGAGCAGTTCTTC
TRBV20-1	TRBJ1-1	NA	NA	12	CSARESGLGAFF	TGCAGTGCTAGAGAGTCGGGCCTCGGGGCTTTCTTT
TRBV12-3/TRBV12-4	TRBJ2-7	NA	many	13	CASSSLRANEQYF	TGTGCCAGCAGTTCCCTCCGGGCCAACGAGCAGTACTTC
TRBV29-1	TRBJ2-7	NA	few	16	CSVGISADIYSYEQYF	TGCAGCGTTGGCATCTCAGCGGACATTTATTCCTACGAGCAGTACTTC
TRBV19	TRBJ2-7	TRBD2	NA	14	CASSILAGGKEQYF	TGTGCCAGTAGTATCCTAGCGGGAGGTAAGGAGCAGTACTTC
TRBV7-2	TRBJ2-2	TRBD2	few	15	CASSTPGTRNGELFF	TGTGCCAGCAGCACCCCCGGGACTAGAAACGGGGAGCTGTTTTTT
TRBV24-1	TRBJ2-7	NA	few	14	CATSDSRSSYEQYF	TGTGCCACCAGTGATTCGAGGAGCTCCTACGAGCAGTACTTC
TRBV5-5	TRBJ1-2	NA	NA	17	CASSPTGRGSSNYGYTF	TGTGCCAGCAGCCCGACAGGTAGAGGTTCTTCTAACTATGGCTACACCTTC
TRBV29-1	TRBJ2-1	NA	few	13	CSVAGDSYNEQFF	TGCAGCGTTGCCGGTGACTCCTACAATGAGCAGTTCTTC
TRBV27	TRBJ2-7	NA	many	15	CASSFIGGASYEQYF	TGTGCCAGCAGTTTCATAGGGGGTGCCTCCTACGAGCAGTACTTC
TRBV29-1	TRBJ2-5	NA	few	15	CSVGGGGVGQETQYF	TGCAGCGTGGGCGGCGGAGGGGTCGGCCAAGAGACCCAGTACTTC
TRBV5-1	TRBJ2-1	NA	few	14	CASSLNIRGNEQFF	TGCGCCAGCAGCTTGAATATCCGGGGCAATGAGCAGTTCTTC
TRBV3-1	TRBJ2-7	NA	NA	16	CASSQGWWRRTWEQYF	TGTGCCAGCAGCCAAGGGTGGTGGCGGCGGACCTGGGAGCAGTACTTC
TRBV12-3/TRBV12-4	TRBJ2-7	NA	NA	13	CASSLAGAHEQYF	TGTGCCAGCAGTTTAGCGGGAGCCCACGAGCAGTACTTC
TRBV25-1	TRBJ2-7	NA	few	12	CASSEWSYEQYF	TGTGCCAGCAGTGAGTGGTCCTACGAGCAGTACTTC
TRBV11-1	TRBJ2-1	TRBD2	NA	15	CASNRLAGGPNEQFF	TGTGCCAGCAACCGACTAGCGGGAGGGCCCAATGAGCAGTTCTTC
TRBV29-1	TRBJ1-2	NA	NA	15	CSVEDLEGDAYGYTF	TGCAGCGTTGAAGATCTTGAGGGTGACGCCTATGGCTACACCTTC
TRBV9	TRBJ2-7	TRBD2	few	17	CASSAGLAGGSSYEQYF	TGTGCCAGCAGCGCCGGCCTAGCGGGGGGAAGCTCCTACGAGCAGTACTTC
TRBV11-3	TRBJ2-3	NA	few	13	CASSLAMDRRWYF	TGTGCCAGCAGCTTAGCTATGGACAGACGGTGGTATTTT
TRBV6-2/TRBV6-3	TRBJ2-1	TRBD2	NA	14	CASTNWGEGREQFF	TGTGCCAGCACCAACTGGGGGGAGGGGCGTGAGCAGTTCTTC
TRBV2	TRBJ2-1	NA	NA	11	CASSVGSEQFF	TGTGCCAGCAGTGTAGGAAGTGAGCAGTTCTTC
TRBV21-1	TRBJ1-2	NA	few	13	CANQGASTIGYTF	TGTGCCAACCAGGGGGCCTCAACTATTGGCTACACCTTC
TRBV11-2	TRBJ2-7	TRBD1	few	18	CASSLGLLTGAPTYEQYF	TGTGCCAGCAGCTTAGGTCTCCTGACAGGGGCCCCTACCTACGAGCAGTACTTC
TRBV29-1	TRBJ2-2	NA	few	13	CSVVGQHTGELFF	TGCAGCGTTGTGGGGCAGCACACCGGGGAGCTGTTTTTT
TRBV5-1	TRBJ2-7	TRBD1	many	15	CASSPKGQASHEQYF	TGCGCCAGCAGCCCTAAGGGACAGGCTTCCCACGAGCAGTACTTC